This record looks at one T cell receptor beta chain sequence and its context. Antigen unknown. A multiplex PCR was run with 60 Vbeta primers and 13 Jbeta primers. Profiling relied on immunoSEQ multiplex PCR, and the TCRdb table lists in-frame clones only, not all of them. This table holds approximately 120,000 clones, around 75% found once. Germline lookup yields CDR1 LNHDA and CDR2 SQIVND (reference sequence). V dropped 7 bases and J dropped 8 bases, with 18 bases sitting between them. The CDR3 runs to 14 residues. The record originates from a study of cytomegalovirus exposure and HLA in healthy donors. As for the study in general: Across 350 to 500 genotyped donors, around 80% landed in the Caucasian-associated ancestry cluster.

Findings and caveats of the study: Later analysis indicated greater clonal expansion among HLA-associated TCR beta chains than among equally common other chains. At a 0.05 false discovery rate, a later analysis found some 17,000 TCR beta sequences to be associated with HLA alleles. As a later analysis revealed, most CMV-associated TCR beta chains appeared HLA-restricted.

The rearrangement uses TRBV19 and TRBJ1-5; D is possibly TRBD1 (6 bases). The sample comprised PBMCs. The clonotype originates from a man between 60 and 75 years old in good health and CMV-seropositive. CDR3 in amino acids: CASTGGAEVEPQHF. In DNA form, the CDR3 reads TGTGCCAGTACTGGGGGGGCTGAGGTGGAGCCCCAGCATTTT.